This T cell receptor (beta chain) was recorded in a study of response to subunit inactivated influenza vaccine. Only a few counts were recorded for this clonotype. The antigen is unknown. Overall study findings and caveats: Authors proposed each seasonal influenza vaccination draws in few new T cells.

TCRdb fed the RT-PCR reads into MiXCR, producing one record per CDR3 protein. The repertoire holds a few hundred thousand distinct CDR3 sequences, with about a fifth as singletons. This CDR3 spans 18 amino acids. CDR1 and CDR2 from the germline V gene are SGHAT and FQNNGV. V was cut by 3 bases and J by 3 bases, with 22 bases left in between. Source: PBMCs from blood, taken less than 22 months after vaccination. The sequence came from a man between 45 and 75 years old who received an inactivated influenza vaccine. This chain connects TRBV11-2 to TRBJ2-3; D may be TRBD1 (6 bases). In DNA form, the CDR3 reads TGTGCCAGCAGCTTTGTCGTCATAGGGGACACAAGAACAGATACGCAGTATTTT. Protein sequence: CASSFVVIGDTRTDTQYF.